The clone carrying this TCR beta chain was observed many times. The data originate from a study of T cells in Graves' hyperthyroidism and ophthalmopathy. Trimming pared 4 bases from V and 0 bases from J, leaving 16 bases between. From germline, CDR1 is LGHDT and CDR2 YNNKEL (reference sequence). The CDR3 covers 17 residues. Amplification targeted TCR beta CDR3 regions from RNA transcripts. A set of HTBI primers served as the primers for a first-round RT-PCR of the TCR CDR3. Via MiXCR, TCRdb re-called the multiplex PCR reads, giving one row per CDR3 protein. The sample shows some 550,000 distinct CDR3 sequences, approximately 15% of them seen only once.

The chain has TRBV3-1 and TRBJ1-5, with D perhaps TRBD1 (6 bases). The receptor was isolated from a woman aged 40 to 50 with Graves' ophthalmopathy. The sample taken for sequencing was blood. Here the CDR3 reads CASSPGGRGFSNQPQHF. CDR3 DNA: TGTGCCAGCAGCCCTGGGGGCAGGGGCTTTAGCAATCAGCCCCAGCATTTT.